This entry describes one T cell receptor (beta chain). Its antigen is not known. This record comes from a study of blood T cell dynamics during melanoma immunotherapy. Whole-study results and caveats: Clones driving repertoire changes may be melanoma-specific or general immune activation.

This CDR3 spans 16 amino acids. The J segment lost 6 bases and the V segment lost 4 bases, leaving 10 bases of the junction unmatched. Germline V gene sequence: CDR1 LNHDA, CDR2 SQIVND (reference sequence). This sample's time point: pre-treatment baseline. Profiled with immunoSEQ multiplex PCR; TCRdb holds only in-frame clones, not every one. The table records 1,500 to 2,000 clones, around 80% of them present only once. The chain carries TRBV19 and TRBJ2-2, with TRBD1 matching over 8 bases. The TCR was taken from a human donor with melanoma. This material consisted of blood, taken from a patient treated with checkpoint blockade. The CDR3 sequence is CASSSGSAQGAGELFF. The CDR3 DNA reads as TGTGCCAGTAGTAGTGGTTCGGCACAGGGGGCCGGGGAGCTGTTTTTT.